This T cell receptor (beta chain) was sequenced in a study of blood T cell repertoires in COVID-19. About the research overall: In each case, the material was cDNA or gDNA derived from T cells, B-cell-depleted T cells, or PBMCs.

In this sample, this clone turned up once. The CDR3 length is 15 residues. Trimming pared 4 bases from V and 2 bases from J, leaving 15 bases between. CDR1 LGHDT and CDR2 YNNKEL come from the germline V gene (reference sequence). Authors' methods: By means of reference gene primer amplification, nucleated cell counts were estimated. Clones were sequenced by immunoSEQ multiplex PCR, and TCRdb holds only the in-frame ones, with some missing. Clone size and the V and J calls come from that table; the DNA yielded D and trimming. The sample records about 220,000 clones, approximately 85% being singletons. The receptor was derived from a man between 50 and 59 years old who had recovered from COVID-19. The sequencing input was peripheral blood. The V gene is TRBV3-1 (or the pseudogene TRBV3-2), the J gene TRBJ2-7; the D gene is possibly TRBD1 (6 bases). This chain's CDR3 is CASSPWTAAPYEQYF. The CDR3 DNA follows: TGTGCCAGCAGCCCATGGACAGCCGCACCCTACGAGCAGTACTTC.